This T cell receptor (beta chain) was identified in a study of monozygotic twins with inflammatory bowel disease. General study points: Versus healthy twins, IBD patients showed fewer clonotypes shared with others, especially with disease activity.

Comments on this clonotype: Antigen unknown.

Whole blood supplied total RNA, and T cells were not sorted. The study subjected TCRalpha and TCRbeta cDNA to two nested PCRs of roughly 16 and 10 cycles. TCRdb reanalyzed the 5' RACE reads, giving one entry per CDR3 protein sequence and no DNA. The data show around 220,000 distinct CDR3 sequences, and the top ten clones hold under 8.5%. This CDR3 comprises 14 residues. Germline assignment: CDR1 MNHNS and CDR2 SASEGT. The clonotype originates from a human donor with ulcerative colitis or Crohn's disease, or a healthy co-twin of an affected twin (not recorded which). The gene calls are TRBV6-1 and TRBJ2-6; with no DNA, the TCRdb D assignment of TRBD1 cannot be verified. The sequenced sample was blood. CDR3 sequence: CASRGGPGANVLTF.